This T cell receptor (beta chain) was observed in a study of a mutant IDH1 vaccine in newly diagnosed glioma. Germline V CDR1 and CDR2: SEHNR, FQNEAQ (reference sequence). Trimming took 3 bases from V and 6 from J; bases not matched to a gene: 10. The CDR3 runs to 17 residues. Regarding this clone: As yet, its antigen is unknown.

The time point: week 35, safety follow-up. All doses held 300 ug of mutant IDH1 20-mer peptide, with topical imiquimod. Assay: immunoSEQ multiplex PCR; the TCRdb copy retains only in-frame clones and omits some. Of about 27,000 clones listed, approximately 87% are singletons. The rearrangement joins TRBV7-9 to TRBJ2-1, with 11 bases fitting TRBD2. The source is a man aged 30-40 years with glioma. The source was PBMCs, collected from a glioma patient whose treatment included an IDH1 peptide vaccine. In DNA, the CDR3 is TGTGCCAGCAGCTTGACAGCACTAGCGGGAGATCCCAATGAGCAGTTCTTC. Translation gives CASSLTALAGDPNEQFF.